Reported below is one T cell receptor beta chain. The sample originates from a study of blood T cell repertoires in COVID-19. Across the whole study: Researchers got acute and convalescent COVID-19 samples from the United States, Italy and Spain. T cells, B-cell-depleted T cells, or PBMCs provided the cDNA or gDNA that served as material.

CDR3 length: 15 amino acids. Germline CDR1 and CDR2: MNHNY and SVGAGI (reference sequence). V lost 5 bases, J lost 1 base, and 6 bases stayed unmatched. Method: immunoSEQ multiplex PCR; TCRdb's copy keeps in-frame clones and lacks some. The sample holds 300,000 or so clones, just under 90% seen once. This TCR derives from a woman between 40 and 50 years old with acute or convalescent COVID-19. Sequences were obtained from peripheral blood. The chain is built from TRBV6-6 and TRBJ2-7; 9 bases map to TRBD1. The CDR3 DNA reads TGTGCCAGCAGTGCAACAGGGGGCCCTTCCTACGAGCAGTACGTC. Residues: CASSATGGPSYEQYV.